This T cell receptor beta chain appears in the sequencing data of a study of identical twins. In germline, CDR1 is DFQATT, CDR2 SNEGSKA (reference sequence). CDR3 length: 13 residues. V was cut by 5 bases and J by 2 bases, with 7 bases left in between. TCRdb analysed the 5' RACE reads with MiXCR anew, one entry per CDR3 protein. The sample holds under 500,000 distinct CDR3 sequences; roughly 13% are singletons and the top ten take about 0.97%. This clonotype was seen a handful of times. Its antigen is unidentified. Findings and caveats of the study: There is a chance that invariant MAIT and iNKT cells partially muddied zero-insertion analyses. Within cord blood, abundant beta clonotypes carried fewer insertions, but memory repertoires showed no such trend. The study found that models underestimated out-of-frame TCR alpha sharing in monozygotic twins. Beta out-of-frame twin sharing showed a weaker excess.

The same specimen was also included in a second study, on yellow fever vaccine responses in identical twins.

Input material: CD4+ T cells sorted from blood. The clonotype originates from a woman younger than 30 in good health. The V gene is TRBV20-1, the J gene TRBJ2-6; D uncertain. The CDR3 sequence is CSAGIPGANVLTF. CDR3 sequence (DNA): TGCAGTGCTGGAATCCCTGGGGCCAACGTCCTGACTTTC.